This T cell receptor beta chain came from a study of T cells after yellow fever vaccination. Study in general: Low-cell-number fractions were prepared with SMART-Seq v4 Ultra Low Input.

The CDR3 covers 15 residues. Trimming at V came to 6 bases and at J to 4 bases, leaving 13 bases not matched to a gene. From germline, CDR1 is DFQATT and CDR2 SNEGSKA (reference sequence). This clonotype was detected only a few times. Its target is not known. Researchers made TCR cDNA using 5'RACE template switching, and this step added a universal primer site and UMIs. TCRdb independently ran MiXCR on the 5' RACE reads; one entry per CDR3 protein. The table has 200,000 to 250,000 distinct CDR3 sequences, around 7% seen once. Study-wide results and caveats: Once the booster was given, most primary-vaccination clones reappeared, at about 97% for CD4 and 88% for CD8. Contamination of FACS-sorted repertoires by abundant clonotypes from the bulk population could occur.

This sample comprised CD4+ T cells sorted from PBMCs, obtained 15 days after the yellow fever booster vaccination. This TCR was sampled from a young man who received the YFV17D yellow fever vaccine. The rearrangement uses TRBV20-1 and TRBJ2-7; 9 nucleotides align to TRBD2. This CDR3 reads CSAGSGGREGYEQYF. Here the CDR3 DNA reads TGCAGTGCCGGGTCTGGGGGGCGGGAGGGTTACGAGCAGTACTTC.